The rows below give T cell receptor beta chains drawn from one sample of a study of T cell repertoires in cytomegalovirus infection. These TCRs are of unknown antigen specificity. TCRdb redid the calling of the reads with MiXCR, one entry per CDR3 protein. The sample yields some 940,000 distinct CDR3 sequences, less than 40% seen once. Sequenced here: cultured CD8+ T cells from PBMCs, sampled from culture after CMV antigen stimulation. The receptor source for this set is a human donor in good health (CMV status not recorded). Some clones in this sample may be carry-over from other donors' samples. Each CDR3 is given with its conserved first and last residue. Rows may omit the clone size; those that give it use once, few, many or a size class.

J gene: TRBJ2-2; V gene: TRBV27; clone size: few; CDR3 protein: CASTFRAGGAGELFF
J gene: TRBJ1-2; V gene: TRBV12-3/TRBV12-4; clone size: NA; CDR3 protein: CASSPTSPVSNYGYTF
J gene: TRBJ1-2; V gene: TRBV5-1; clone size: NA; CDR3 protein: CASSDRDRAYGYTF
J gene: TRBJ2-1; V gene: TRBV7-2; clone size: many; CDR3 protein: CASSLVGLRKVDEQFF
J gene: TRBJ2-2; V gene: TRBV27; clone size: NA; CDR3 protein: CATYQQGATGELFF
J gene: TRBJ2-1; V gene: TRBV20-1; clone size: few; CDR3 protein: CSARRVDVSYNEQFF
J gene: TRBJ2-5; V gene: TRBV7-6; clone size: few; CDR3 protein: CASSYSGLKETQYF
J gene: TRBJ2-2; V gene: TRBV27; clone size: NA; CDR3 protein: CASSPLKARIGAPGELFF
J gene: TRBJ1-1; V gene: TRBV6-2/TRBV6-3; clone size: few; CDR3 protein: CASSYLGRPTEAFF
J gene: TRBJ2-1; V gene: TRBV7-6; clone size: many; CDR3 protein: CASSLIYRGRPFYNEQFF
J gene: TRBJ1-5; V gene: TRBV12-3/TRBV12-4; clone size: NA; CDR3 protein: CASSEGKHSNQPQHF
J gene: TRBJ1-5; V gene: TRBV25-1; clone size: few; CDR3 protein: CASSANGATQPQHF